One sample yielded the 11 T cell receptor beta chains listed below, sequenced in a study of T cells after yellow fever vaccination. TCRdb used MiXCR to reprocess the 5' RACE reads, holding one entry per CDR3 protein. The table has 350,000 or so distinct CDR3 sequences, 8.1% seen once. The material sequenced was PBMCs, taken about 49 days after the first yellow fever vaccination. These TCRs come from a man aged 18 to 29 who received the YFV17D yellow fever vaccine.

This chain joins TRBV20-1 and TRBJ1-1; D is unresolved. Per germline, CDR1 DFQATT and CDR2 SNEGSKA (reference sequence). With 5 bases removed from V and 1 base from J, the gap between germline ends came to 11 bases. This CDR3 comprises 13 residues. This chain's CDR3 is CSAGDSRNTEAFF. The CDR3 DNA sequence: TGCAGTGCTGGGGATAGTCGGAACACTGAAGCTTTCTTT.

This clonotype was counted only a few times. This sequence joins TRBV11-2 and TRBJ2-2, with 9 bases matching TRBD1. V shed 5 bases, J shed 2 bases, and the junction held 9 bases outside the gene matches. Germline V gene sequence: CDR1 SGHAT, CDR2 FQNNGV. CDR3 length: 17 residues. CDR3 sequence reads: CASSERPGQGNTGELFF. CDR3 in DNA: TGTGCCAGCAGCGAAAGACCGGGACAGGGAAACACCGGGGAGCTGTTTTTT. The whole variable domain, remainder taken from reference TRBV11-2 and TRBJ2-2, is EAGVAQSPRYKIIEKRQSVAFWCNPISGHATLYWYQQILGQGPKLLIQFQNNGVVDDSQLPKDRFSAERLKGVDSTLKIQPAKLEDSAVYLCASSERPGQGNTGELFFGEGSRLTVL.

This clonotype was recorded many times. The chain carries TRBV4-1 and TRBJ2-2; D is unresolved. The germline V and J ends were trimmed by 0 bases and 4 bases, with 9 bases remaining between them. Germline V lookup: CDR1 MGHRA, CDR2 YSYEKL. CDR3 size: 15 residues. The CDR3 reads CASSQELLPTGELFF. The CDR3 DNA sequence: TGCGCCAGCAGCCAAGAACTACTCCCCACCGGGGAGCTGTTTTTT.

This clonotype appeared a few times. The chain has TRBV29-1 and TRBJ2-3, with 9 bases matching TRBD2. Germline assignment: CDR1 SQVTM and CDR2 ANQGSEA. This CDR3 comprises 15 residues. V lost 5 bases to trimming and J lost 4 bases; unmatched junction nucleotides: 10. CDR3 coding DNA: TGCAGCGTTCGGGAAGCGGGGGGCGGCGCAGATACGCAGTATTTT. It encodes CSVREAGGGADTQYF.

In its sample, this clonotype was seen a few times. The rearrangement links TRBV12-3 or TRBV12-4 to TRBJ1-3, with D perhaps matching TRBD1 (6 bases). The CDR3 has 14 amino acids. V lost 5 bases and J lost 3, with 11 bases in between. CDR3 region: CASSSTGIGNTIYF. CDR3 coding DNA: TGTGCCAGCAGTAGCACAGGGATTGGAAACACCATATATTTT.

This clonotype was detected ten times or more. V and J are TRBV20-1 and TRBJ2-1, with a weak D call TRBD2 (5 bases). The CDR3 totals 13 residues. V dropped 3 bases and J dropped 8 bases, with 14 bases sitting between them. Germline V gene data show CDR1 as DFQATT and CDR2 as SNEGSKA (reference sequence). The CDR3 is CSASGDRVDEQFF. In nucleotides, the CDR3 is TGCAGTGCTAGCGGGGATCGAGTCGATGAGCAGTTCTTC.

This clonotype has only one observation. This is likely a read error, given that the CDR3 carries no conserved phenylalanine or tryptophan at its end. The chain recombines TRBV7-2 with TRBJ2-2, with TRBD1 identical over 8 bases. Germline values: CDR1 SGHTA, CDR2 FQGNSA. The junction had 5 bases not matched to a gene; V was cut back by 4 bases and J by 1 base. The CDR3 has 16 amino acids. CDR3 bases: TGTGCCAGCAGCTCATACAGGGGGATGAACACCGGGGAGCTGTTTTAT. Amino acids: CASSSYRGMNTGELFY.

This clonotype appeared many times. V gene TRBV14 combines with J gene TRBJ1-6; TRBD1 might be the D (5 bases). The CDR3 contains 14 residues. Germline loops: CDR1 SGHDN, CDR2 FVKESK. The V end lost 1 base, the J end lost 8 bases, and 9 bases lay between the germline ends. The CDR3 region is CASSQVDSYSPLHF. The CDR3 coding sequence is TGTGCCAGCAGCCAAGTTGACAGCTATTCACCCCTCCACTTT. Full variable domain (rest looked up from reference TRBV14 and TRBJ1-6): EAGVTQFPSHSVIEKGQTVTLRCDPISGHDNLYWYRRVMGKEIKFLLHFVKESKQDESGMPNNRFLAERTGGTYSTLKVQPAELEDSGVYFCASSQVDSYSPLHFGNGTRLTVT.

This chain uses TRBV7-2 with TRBJ2-2; D perhaps matches TRBD2 (6 bases). The V end lost 5 bases, the J end lost 3 bases, and 13 bases lay between the germline ends. The length of the CDR3 is 15 residues. Per germline, CDR1 SGHTA and CDR2 FQGNSA. The CDR3: CASSLGGPYTGELFF. In DNA, the CDR3 is TGTGCCAGCAGCCTCGGGGGTCCCTACACCGGGGAGCTGTTTTTT.

This clonotype has a handful of counts. V and J are TRBV5-1 and TRBJ2-1; tentatively, D is TRBD1 or TRBD2 (5 bases each). V lost 0 bases and J 8 bases, leaving 9 bases between the germline ends. The CDR3 is made up of 13 amino acids. Germline assignment: CDR1 SGHRS and CDR2 YFSETQ. CDR3: CASSLAGRDEQFF. In DNA, the CDR3 is TGCGCCAGCAGCTTGGCAGGGAGAGATGAGCAGTTCTTC.

V usage is TRBV7-8 and J usage is TRBJ2-2; 7 bases are shared with TRBD2. Germline CDR1 is SGHVS and CDR2 is FQNEAQ. The CDR3 spans 16 residues. V lost 6 bases to trimming and J lost 1 base; unmatched junction nucleotides: 8. CDR3 nucleotides: TGTGCCAGCAGGTTCACGGGGGGAGTGAACACCGGGGAGCTGTTTTTT. Translated, it gives CASRFTGGVNTGELFF.